These 18 T cell receptor beta chains were all obtained from the same sample, sequenced in a study of shared clonotypes between healthy human individuals. The table came from immunoSEQ multiplex PCR; TCRdb's copy has only in-frame clones and leaves some out. The table records under 200,000 clones, roughly 91% of them present only once. The sample was naive CD4+ T cells sorted from blood. Stated subset: CD45RA+ positively selected. Receptors originate from a woman aged 25 to 45 in good health.

This chain joins TRBV10-3 and TRBJ1-4; the match to TRBD1 covers 8 bases. The CDR3 loop spans 16 amino acids. The trim removed 0 bases at V and 6 bases at J, leaving 6 bases unmatched. Germline-derived CDR1 and CDR2 are ENHRY and SYGVKD. The CDR3 sequence is CAISESRGQEYEKLFF. The DNA for the CDR3 is TGTGCCATCAGTGAGTCGAGGGGACAGGAATATGAAAAACTGTTTTTT.

This chain joins TRBV27 and TRBJ2-5, with 10 bases aligning to TRBD1. The J call is in doubt because the DNA end fits TRBJ2-7 better. The CDR3 has 13 amino acids. From germline, CDR1 is MNHEY and CDR2 SMNVEV (reference sequence). For the CDR3, the DNA is TGTGCCAGCGGATGGGACAGGGGATACGAGCAGTACTTC. Its translation: CASGWDRGYEQYF.

The chain is built from TRBV18 and TRBJ2-3; no definite D call. Germline loops: CDR1 KGHSH, CDR2 LQKENI. Trimming took off 3 bases at V and 0 bases at J, with 13 bases between the two ends. The CDR3 covers 16 residues. The chain's CDR3 is CASSPPLAASTDTQYF. Written as DNA, the CDR3 is TGTGCCAGCTCACCTCCCCTGGCCGCTAGCACAGATACGCAGTATTTT. Full variable domain (outside the CDR3, taken from reference TRBV18 and TRBJ2-3): NAGVMQNPRHLVRRRGQEARLRCSPMKGHSHVYWYRQLPEEGLKFMVYLQKENIIDESGMPKERFSAEFPKEGPSILRIQQVVRGDSAAYFCASSPPLAASTDTQYFGPGTRLTVL.

The chain recombines TRBV7-3 with TRBJ1-1; D gene uncertain. V lost 3 bases, J lost 2 bases, and 10 bases lay in between. The CDR3 spans 14 residues. CDR1 is SGHTA, CDR2 FQGTGA, per germline. The CDR3 loop reads CASSFGPLNTEAFF. CDR3 coding DNA: TGTGCCAGCAGCTTCGGGCCCCTCAACACTGAAGCTTTCTTT.

The genes are TRBV29-1 and TRBJ1-1, with D tentatively TRBD1 (5 bases). V was trimmed by 4 bases and J by 1 base, leaving 7 bases between them. The CDR3 sequence is 12 residues long. CDR1 is SQVTM and CDR2 is ANQGSEA in the germline V gene. The CDR3 nucleotides read TGCAGCGTTGCCGGGGGGAACACTGAAGCTTTCTTT. Protein product: CSVAGGNTEAFF.

The rearrangement links TRBV28 to TRBJ2-5; TRBD1 is a possible D gene (6 bases). The J call may be wrong; the DNA end is better matched by TRBJ2-7. The germline V gene encodes CDR1 MDHEN and CDR2 SYDVKM. The CDR3 runs to 14 residues. CDR3 region: CASSLVGQNYEQYF. CDR3 DNA sequence: TGTGCCAGCAGTTTAGTAGGACAGAACTACGAGCAGTACTTC.

CDR3 sequence (DNA): TGTGCCAGCGCCGAGGGGCCAACTAATGAAAAACTGTTTTTT. The encoded protein is CASAEGPTNEKLFF. V usage is TRBV28 and J usage is TRBJ1-4; TRBD1 is a possible D gene (5 bases). The V end was cut by 8 bases, the J end by 0 bases, with 10 bases between. The V gene's germline CDR1 is MDHEN and CDR2 SYDVKM. This CDR3 is 14 amino acids long.

This rearrangement joins TRBV2 to TRBJ2-7, with unresolved D. The CDR3 is made up of 14 amino acids. V was pared by 2 bases and J by 3 bases, with 11 bases between. The germline V gene encodes CDR1 SNHLY and CDR2 FYNNEI. The CDR3 DNA follows: TGTGCCAGCAGTGAACTGGGCGGTTACTACGAGCAGTACTTC. Translating gives CASSELGGYYEQYF. The full variable domain, rest sourced from reference TRBV2 and TRBJ2-7, is EPEVTQTPSHQVTQMGQEVILRCVPISNHLYFYWYRQILGQKVEFLVSFYNNEISEKSEIFDDQFSVERPDGSNFTLKIRSTKLEDSAMYFCASSELGGYYEQYFGPGTRLTVT.

This clone was counted once. The gene calls are TRBV10-1 and TRBJ2-7; 12 bases align to TRBD1. Losses at the gene ends were 4 bases for V and 6 bases for J; bases not matched to a gene: 7. This CDR3 is built from 15 residues. Looked up from germline, CDR1 is WNHNN and CDR2 is SYGVQD (reference sequence). CDR3 residues: CASSVSGTGGFEQYF. CDR3 nucleotides: TGCGCCAGCAGTGTCTCCGGGACAGGGGGCTTCGAGCAGTACTTC.

J is TRBJ2-1 and V is TRBV18; D is ambiguous. Germline assignment: CDR1 KGHSH and CDR2 LQKENI. This CDR3 has 13 amino acids. Trimming took 1 base from V and 4 from J, leaving 5 bases between them. The chain's CDR3 is CASSPRKYNEQFF. In DNA, the CDR3 is TGTGCCAGCTCACCACGAAAGTACAATGAGCAGTTCTTC. The full variable domain, with the rest looked up from reference TRBV18 and TRBJ2-1, is NAGVMQNPRHLVRRRGQEARLRCSPMKGHSHVYWYRQLPEEGLKFMVYLQKENIIDESGMPKERFSAEFPKEGPSILRIQQVVRGDSAAYFCASSPRKYNEQFFGPGTRLTVL.

The gene calls are TRBV5-4 and TRBJ2-1; 7 bases map to TRBD2. The CDR3 extends over 15 amino acids. Germline trimming cut 0 bases from V and 2 bases from J; bases unmatched to any gene: 2. From germline, CDR1 is SGHNT and CDR2 YYREEE (reference sequence). In DNA, the CDR3 is TGTGCCAGCAGCTTGGTTGGGGGGGCCTACAATGAGCAGTTCTTC. Protein: CASSLVGGAYNEQFF. Variable domain in full (rest from reference TRBV5-4 and TRBJ2-1): ETGVTQSPTHLIKTRGQQVTLRCSSQSGHNTVSWYQQALGQGPQFIFQYYREEENGRGNFPPRFSGLQFPNYSSELNVNALELDDSALYLCASSLVGGAYNEQFFGPGTRLTVL.

As DNA, the CDR3 is TGTGCCAGTACCGGGACTAGCGGGAGGGGGTATGAGCAGTTCTTC. The encoded protein is CASTGTSGRGYEQFF. The V gene is TRBV19, the J gene TRBJ2-1; 16 nucleotides agree with TRBD2. Losses at the gene ends were 7 bases for V and 8 bases for J; bases not matched to a gene: 5. The CDR3 consists of 15 residues. Per the germline V gene, CDR1 is LNHDA and CDR2 is SQIVND (reference sequence).

The chain has TRBV7-9 and TRBJ1-5, with D maybe TRBD1 (5 bases). The germline V gene has CDR1 SEHNR and CDR2 FQNEAQ (reference sequence). The CDR3 consists of 14 residues. V was shortened by 4 bases and J by 11 bases, with 18 bases between the two germline ends. CDR3 nucleotides: TGTGCCAGCAGCTCGTATCCCCTCTCGGGGGCCCAGCATTTT. Translation gives CASSSYPLSGAQHF.

In DNA, the CDR3 is TGTGCCAGCAGTCCCCTGTTAGTCTGGGCCGGCACTGAAGCTTTCTTT. Translated: CASSPLLVWAGTEAFF. The chain carries TRBV28 and TRBJ1-1; D not resolved. Germline CDR1 is MDHEN and CDR2 is SYDVKM. The ends were cut back, 5 bases at V and 4 bases at J, with 20 bases in the middle. The CDR3 length is 16 residues.

This clone was seen only once. The V and J genes are TRBV6-5 and TRBJ1-5, with D hard to call. The CDR3 spans 12 residues. The germline V gene has CDR1 MNHEY and CDR2 SVGAGI. V lost 8 bases to trimming and J lost 3 bases, with 8 bases between them. This CDR3 is CASGQFNQPQHF. For the CDR3, the DNA is TGTGCCAGCGGGCAGTTCAATCAGCCCCAGCATTTT.

This clone appeared a few times. A read error may account for a junction end that differs from germline. The rearrangement links TRBV28 to TRBJ2-7; 11 bases map to TRBD2. The CDR3 is 12 residues long. Per the germline V gene, CDR1 is MDHEN and CDR2 is SYDVKM. CDR3 in amino acids: CLAGGPGYEQYF. The CDR3, as DNA: TGCCTAGCGGGAGGACCGGGCTACGAGCAGTACTTC.

This clone was counted a single time. V is TRBV18 and J is TRBJ1-2; 12 bases are a match to TRBD1. Germline V gene data show CDR1 as KGHSH and CDR2 as LQKENI. CDR3 length equals 16 residues. Trimming cost V 3 bases and J 6 bases; bases outside gene matches: 8. CDR3 sequence: CASSPGQGANKDGYTF. As DNA, the CDR3 is TGTGCCAGCTCACCGGGACAGGGGGCGAACAAGGATGGCTACACCTTC.

The genes are TRBV27 and TRBJ1-4, with TRBD1 identical over 8 bases. The CDR3 has 20 residues. Germline V gene data show CDR1 as MNHEY and CDR2 as SMNVEV (reference sequence). The trim removed 5 bases at V and 0 bases at J, leaving 17 bases unmatched. The CDR3, as DNA: TGTGCCAGCAGTCCCCCGGACAGGGATCCGATTCCCGCAACTAATGAAAAACTGTTTTTT. Translating gives CASSPPDRDPIPATNEKLFF.